The source of this T cell receptor (beta chain) is a study of blood T cell repertoires in COVID-19 (dated by TCRdb to about 2020). As for the study more broadly: For ImmuneRACE Cohort 3, a participant was defined as recovered based on two consecutive negative NP/OP PCR tests, clearance by a healthcare professional, or resolution of symptoms. Samples covering the acute and convalescent phases of COVID-19 were provided by collaborators in the United States, Italy and Spain. The prospective study material was composed of cDNA or gDNA derived from T cells, B-cell-depleted T cells, or PBMCs. Subjects who had been exposed to COVID-19, were actively infected with it, or had recovered from it provided the deeply sampled blood TCRbeta repertoires that made up the dataset. The repertoires were released in a freely available public database intended as a resource for research on the immune response to SARS-CoV-2. The samples were drawn from two sources: the first 160 participants of the ongoing ImmuneRACE study, and 1,254 subjects contributed by 6 global collaborators. Nearly every sample came with metadata listing a de-identified subject ID, COVID-19 status, age in years and sex. Where HLA class I and class II types were available, the types were taken from metadata supplied by the sample provider, not from assay-based typing. What the research found in general, with its limitations: The amount of clinical and demographic metadata varied by source and participant and was provided uncurated.

TCRbeta CDR3 regions were amplified from genomic DNA by means of the immunoSEQ Assay, a bias-controlled multiplex PCR. As for how the authors treated the data: The number of nucleated cells in each sample was estimated by amplification of reference gene primers within the assay. To quantify the absolute abundance of each unique TCRbeta CDR3 rearrangement, sequence reads were collapsed and filtered. For each sample, productive Simpson clonality was calculated by taking the square root of Simpson's diversity index across productive rearrangements. This is the immuneACCESS table as TCRdb keeps it, with only in-frame sequences that have V and J called. A part of the clones is gone; compared with another copy, unresolved V genes explain less than half, and the rest is unexplained. That table is the source of V, J and clone size, and D and trimming were worked out from the DNA. The sample table shows 200,000 to 250,000 clones, and 86% are seen once. The leading ten clones occupy over 3% of the sample.

A word on this clone: Its specific antigen is unknown. No base quality information exists; no much larger clone differs at one position.

CDR1 and CDR2 are read off the germline V gene as SGHRS and YFSETQ. V drops 1 base and J drops 0 bases, leaving 9 bases in between. Taken from cysteine to phenylalanine, the CDR3 has 15 residues. CDR3 DNA is the only sequence kept; it has 45 bases, read in frame from the first base. In the prospective study, participants were about 18 to 95 years old, resided in approximately 25 geographic areas of the United States, and were enrolled through a virtual design. In the prospective study, participants were assigned to cohorts based on the clinical history participants reported in a screening survey and a study questionnaire. In the prospective study, mobile phlebotomists collected whole blood, serum and a nasopharyngeal or oropharyngeal swab from each participant. Prospective study participants could optionally give additional blood draws and questionnaires over an approximately 2-month period. Before DNA extraction, prospective study blood samples were shipped either frozen or at room temperature.

The TCR was taken from a woman aged 50 to 60 in a cohort exposed to, infected with or recovered from COVID-19 (not recorded which). The chain is made from TRBV5-1 and TRBJ2-3; the D gene is perhaps TRBD1, on 5 matching bases. Material: PBMCs or T cells enriched from blood (not recorded which). The DNA is TGCGCCAGCAGCTTGTGGGGCAGTAGCACAGATACGCAGTATTTT. Translated, this is CASSLWGSSTDTQYF.